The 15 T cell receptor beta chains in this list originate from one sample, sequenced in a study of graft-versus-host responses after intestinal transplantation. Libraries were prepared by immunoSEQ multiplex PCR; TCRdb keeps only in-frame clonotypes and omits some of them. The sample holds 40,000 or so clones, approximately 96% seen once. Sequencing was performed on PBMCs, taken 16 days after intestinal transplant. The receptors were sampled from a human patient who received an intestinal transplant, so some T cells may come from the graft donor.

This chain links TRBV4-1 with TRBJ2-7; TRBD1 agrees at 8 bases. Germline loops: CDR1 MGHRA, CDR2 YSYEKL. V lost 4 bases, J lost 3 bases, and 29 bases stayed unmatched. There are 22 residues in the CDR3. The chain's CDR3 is CASSRRQGPFVLGGSVRYEQYF. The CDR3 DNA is TGCGCCAGCAGCCGCCGACAGGGGCCCTTTGTTCTGGGGGGTTCGGTTCGCTACGAGCAGTACTTC.

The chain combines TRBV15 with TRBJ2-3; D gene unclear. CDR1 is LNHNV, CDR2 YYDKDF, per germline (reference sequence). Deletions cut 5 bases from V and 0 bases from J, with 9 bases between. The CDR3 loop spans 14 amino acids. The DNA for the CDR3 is TGTGCCACCAGCCTATTTCTCAGCACAGATACGCAGTATTTT. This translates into CATSLFLSTDTQYF.

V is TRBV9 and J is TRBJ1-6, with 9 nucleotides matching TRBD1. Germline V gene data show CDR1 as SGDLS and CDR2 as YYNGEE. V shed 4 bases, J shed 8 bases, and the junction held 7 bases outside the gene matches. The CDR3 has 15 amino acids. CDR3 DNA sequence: TGTGCCAGCAGCCCCAACCGGGACAGGGATTCACCCCTCCACTTT. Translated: CASSPNRDRDSPLHF.

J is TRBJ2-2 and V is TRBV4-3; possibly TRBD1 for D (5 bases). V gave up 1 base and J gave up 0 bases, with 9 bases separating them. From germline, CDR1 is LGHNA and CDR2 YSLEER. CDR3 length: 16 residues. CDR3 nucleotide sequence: TGCGCCAGCAGCCAAGCGGCAGGGCCGAACACCGGGGAGCTGTTTTTT. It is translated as CASSQAAGPNTGELFF.

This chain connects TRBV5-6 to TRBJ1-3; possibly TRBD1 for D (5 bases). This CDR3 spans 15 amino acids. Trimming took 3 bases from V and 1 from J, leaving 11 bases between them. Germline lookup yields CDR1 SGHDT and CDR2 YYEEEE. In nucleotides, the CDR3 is TGTGCCAGCAGCTCAGGGCAATGGTCTGGAAACACCATATATTTT. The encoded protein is CASSSGQWSGNTIYF.

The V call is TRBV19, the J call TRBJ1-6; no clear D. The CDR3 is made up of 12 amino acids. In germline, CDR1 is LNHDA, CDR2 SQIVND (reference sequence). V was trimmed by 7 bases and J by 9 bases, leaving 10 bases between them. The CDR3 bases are TGTGCCAGTAAAATCGGACCTTCACCCCTCCACTTT. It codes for CASKIGPSPLHF.

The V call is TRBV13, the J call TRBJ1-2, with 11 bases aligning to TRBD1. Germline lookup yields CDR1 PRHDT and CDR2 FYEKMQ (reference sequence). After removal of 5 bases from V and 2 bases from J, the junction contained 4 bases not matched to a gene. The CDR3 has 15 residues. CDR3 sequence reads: CASSTGQGANYGYTF. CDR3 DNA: TGTGCCAGCAGCACCGGACAGGGGGCGAACTATGGCTACACCTTC.

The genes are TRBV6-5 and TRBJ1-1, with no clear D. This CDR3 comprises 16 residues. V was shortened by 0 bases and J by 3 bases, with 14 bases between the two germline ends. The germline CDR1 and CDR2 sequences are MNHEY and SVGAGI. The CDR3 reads CASSYSSVREDTEAFF. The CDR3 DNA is TGTGCCAGCAGTTACTCGTCAGTCCGGGAGGACACTGAAGCTTTCTTT.

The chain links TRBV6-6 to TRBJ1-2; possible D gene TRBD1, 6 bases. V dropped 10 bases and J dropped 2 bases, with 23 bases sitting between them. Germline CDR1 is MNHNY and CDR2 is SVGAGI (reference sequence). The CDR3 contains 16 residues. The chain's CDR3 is CATNPGTQLRNYGYTF. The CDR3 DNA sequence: TGTGCCACCAATCCGGGGACACAACTACGGAACTATGGCTACACCTTC.

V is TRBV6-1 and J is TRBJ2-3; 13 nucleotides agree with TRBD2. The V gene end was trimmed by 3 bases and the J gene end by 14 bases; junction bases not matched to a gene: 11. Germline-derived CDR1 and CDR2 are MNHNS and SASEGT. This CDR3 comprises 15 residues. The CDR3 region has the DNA TGTGCCAGCAGTGAGGCCCGAACTAGCGGGAGGGCCACGTATTTT. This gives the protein CASSEARTSGRATYF.

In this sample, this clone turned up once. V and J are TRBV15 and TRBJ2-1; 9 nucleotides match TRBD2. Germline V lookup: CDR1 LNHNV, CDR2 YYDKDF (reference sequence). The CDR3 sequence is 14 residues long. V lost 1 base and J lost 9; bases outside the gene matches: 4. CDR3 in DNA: TGTGCCACCAGCAGAGGCGGGAGGGGCGGTGAGCAGTTCTTC. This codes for CATSRGGRGGEQFF.

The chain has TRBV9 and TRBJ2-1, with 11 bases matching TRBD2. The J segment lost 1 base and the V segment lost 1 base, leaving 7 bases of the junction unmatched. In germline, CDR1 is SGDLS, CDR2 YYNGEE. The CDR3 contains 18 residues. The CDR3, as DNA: TGTGCCAGCAGCGTAATCAATAGCGGGAGGGCGTCCTACAATGAGCAGTTCTTC. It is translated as CASSVINSGRASYNEQFF.

CDR3 sequence: CASSSSGRGYEQYF. The CDR3 region has the DNA TGTGCCAGCAGTTCTAGCGGGAGGGGGTACGAGCAGTACTTC. This chain uses TRBV6-5 with TRBJ2-7; 12 nucleotides align to TRBD2. The CDR3 covers 14 residues. V was pared by 4 bases and J by 4 bases, with 2 bases of the junction left unmatched. Per the germline V gene, CDR1 is MNHEY and CDR2 is SVGAGI.

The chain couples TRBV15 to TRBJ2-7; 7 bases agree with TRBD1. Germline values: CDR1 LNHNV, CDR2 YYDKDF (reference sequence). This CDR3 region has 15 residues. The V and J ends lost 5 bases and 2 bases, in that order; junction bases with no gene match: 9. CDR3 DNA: TGTGCCACCAGCTGGGACAGCCAAGTAACCTACGAGCAGTACTTC. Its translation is CATSWDSQVTYEQYF.

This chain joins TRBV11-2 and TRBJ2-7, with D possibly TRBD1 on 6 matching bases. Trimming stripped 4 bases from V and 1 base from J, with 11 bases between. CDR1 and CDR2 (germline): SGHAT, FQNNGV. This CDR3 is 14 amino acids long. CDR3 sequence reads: CASSSGASSYEQYF. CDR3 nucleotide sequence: TGTGCCAGCAGCTCAGGGGCCTCATCCTACGAGCAGTACTTC.